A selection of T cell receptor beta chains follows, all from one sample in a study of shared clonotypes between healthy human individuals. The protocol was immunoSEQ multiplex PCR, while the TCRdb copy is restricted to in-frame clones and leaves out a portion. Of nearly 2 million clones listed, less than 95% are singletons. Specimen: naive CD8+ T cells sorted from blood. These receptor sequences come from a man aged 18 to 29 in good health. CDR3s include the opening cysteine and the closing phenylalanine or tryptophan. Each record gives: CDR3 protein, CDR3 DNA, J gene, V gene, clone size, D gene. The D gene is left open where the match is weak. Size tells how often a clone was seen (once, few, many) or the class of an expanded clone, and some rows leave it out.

cdr3_aa: CASSASSGKVSTDTQYF
cdr3_nt: TGTGCCAGCAGCGCCTCTAGCGGGAAAGTCAGCACAGATACGCAGTATTTT
j_call: TRBJ2-3
v_call: TRBV9
clone_size: once
d_call: TRBD2

cdr3_aa: CASSPPGPGSQETQYF
cdr3_nt: TGTGCCAGCAGCCCCCCCGGACCGGGCAGCCAAGAGACCCAGTACTTC
j_call: TRBJ2-5
v_call: TRBV5-6
clone_size: NA
d_call: NA

cdr3_aa: CASSLYPPDGRTSYEQYF
cdr3_nt: TGTGCCAGCAGCTTATACCCCCCCGACGGAAGGACCTCTTACGAGCAGTACTTC
j_call: TRBJ2-7
v_call: TRBV7-9
clone_size: NA
d_call: NA

cdr3_aa: CARSPASGNTGELFF
cdr3_nt: TGTGCCAGAAGCCCCGCCAGCGGAAACACCGGGGAGCTGTTTTTT
j_call: TRBJ2-2
v_call: TRBV7-5
clone_size: NA
d_call: NA

cdr3_aa: CASSPGVLGNQPQHF
cdr3_nt: TGTGCCAGCAGCCCAGGGGTTTTAGGCAATCAGCCCCAGCATTTT
j_call: TRBJ1-5
v_call: TRBV16
clone_size: NA
d_call: NA

cdr3_aa: CASSSQGSGGYEQYF
cdr3_nt: TGTGCCAGCTCCTCCCAGGGCTCAGGGGGTTACGAGCAGTACTTC
j_call: TRBJ2-7
v_call: TRBV7-8
clone_size: once
d_call: TRBD1

cdr3_aa: CASSNWDLSANTGELFF
cdr3_nt: TGTGCCAGCAGTAACTGGGATCTGTCTGCGAACACCGGGGAGCTGTTTTTT
j_call: TRBJ2-2
v_call: TRBV27
clone_size: NA
d_call: NA

cdr3_aa: CASSYSGTDITEAFF
cdr3_nt: TGTGCCAGCAGTTACTCCGGGACAGATATCACTGAAGCTTTCTTT
j_call: TRBJ1-1
v_call: TRBV6-6
clone_size: NA
d_call: TRBD1

cdr3_aa: CASREGPWGTYEQYF
cdr3_nt: TGTGCCAGCAGAGAGGGGCCATGGGGTACCTACGAGCAGTACTTC
j_call: TRBJ2-7
v_call: TRBV6-1
clone_size: NA
d_call: NA

cdr3_aa: CASSQYQGGQESYEQYF
cdr3_nt: TGCGCCAGCAGCCAATACCAGGGGGGACAGGAGTCCTACGAGCAGTACTTC
j_call: TRBJ2-7
v_call: TRBV4-1
clone_size: once
d_call: TRBD1

cdr3_aa: CASNPGVSTDTQYF
cdr3_nt: TGTGCCAGCAACCCAGGGGTGAGCACAGATACGCAGTATTTT
j_call: TRBJ2-3
v_call: TRBV6-1
clone_size: NA
d_call: NA

cdr3_aa: CASSEGAGRSEAFF
cdr3_nt: TGCGCCAGCAGCGAAGGGGCAGGGCGGTCTGAAGCTTTCTTT
j_call: TRBJ1-1
v_call: TRBV4-1
clone_size: NA
d_call: NA

cdr3_aa: CASCPGGSYSPLHF
cdr3_nt: TGTGCCAGCTGCCCAGGGGGCTCGTATTCACCCCTCCACTTT
j_call: TRBJ1-6
v_call: TRBV19
clone_size: NA
d_call: TRBD1

cdr3_aa: CASVYLREGHNEQFF
cdr3_nt: TGTGCCAGCGTCTACCTGCGGGAGGGACACAATGAGCAGTTCTTC
j_call: TRBJ2-1
v_call: TRBV2
clone_size: NA
d_call: TRBD2

cdr3_aa: CASSQAEGTPSYEQYF
cdr3_nt: TGCGCCAGCAGCCAAGCGGAGGGGACACCCTCCTACGAGCAGTACTTC
j_call: TRBJ2-7
v_call: TRBV4-1
clone_size: NA
d_call: NA

cdr3_aa: CAWSEGQGEDTQYF
cdr3_nt: TGTGCCTGGAGTGAGGGACAGGGAGAAGATACGCAGTATTTT
j_call: TRBJ2-3
v_call: TRBV30
clone_size: few
d_call: TRBD1

cdr3_aa: CASSIDLESGRTGELFF
cdr3_nt: TGTGCCAGTAGTATAGATCTTGAGAGCGGGAGGACCGGGGAGCTGTTTTTT
j_call: TRBJ2-2
v_call: TRBV19
clone_size: NA
d_call: TRBD2

cdr3_aa: CASRPRGDPSPLHF
cdr3_nt: TGTGCCAGCAGGCCCAGAGGGGATCCTTCACCCCTCCACTTT
j_call: TRBJ1-6
v_call: TRBV7-2
clone_size: NA
d_call: NA

cdr3_aa: CASSLGGHSYEQYF
cdr3_nt: TGTGCCAGCAGCTTAGGTGGGCACTCCTACGAGCAGTACTTC
j_call: TRBJ2-7
v_call: TRBV11-2
clone_size: NA
d_call: NA

cdr3_aa: CSAGQGAEAFF
cdr3_nt: TGCAGTGCGGGACAGGGTGCTGAAGCTTTCTTT
j_call: TRBJ1-1
v_call: TRBV20-1
clone_size: NA
d_call: TRBD1

cdr3_aa: CSADLPEQFF
cdr3_nt: TGCAGTGCCGACCTCCCCGAGCAGTTCTTC
j_call: TRBJ2-1
v_call: TRBV20-1
clone_size: NA
d_call: NA

cdr3_aa: CASSSTRDNSFYNEQFF
cdr3_nt: TGTGCCAGCAGCTCAACAAGGGACAACTCTTTCTACAATGAGCAGTTCTTC
j_call: TRBJ2-1
v_call: TRBV5-6
clone_size: NA
d_call: NA

cdr3_aa: CAIRMTNTEAFF
cdr3_nt: TGTGCCATCAGGATGACAAACACTGAAGCTTTCTTT
j_call: TRBJ1-1
v_call: TRBV10-3
clone_size: NA
d_call: NA

cdr3_aa: CASSDMGSPLHF
cdr3_nt: TGTGCCAGCAGTGATATGGGTTCACCCCTCCACTTT
j_call: TRBJ1-6
v_call: TRBV2
clone_size: NA
d_call: NA

cdr3_aa: CASSLDGYYGYTF
cdr3_nt: TGTGCCAGCAGTTTAGACGGCTACTATGGCTACACCTTC
j_call: TRBJ1-2
v_call: TRBV28
clone_size: once
d_call: NA

cdr3_aa: CASSPKSSNGAEQYF
cdr3_nt: TGTGCCAGCAGCCCCAAGTCCTCAAACGGGGCCGAGCAGTACTTC
j_call: TRBJ2-7
v_call: TRBV7-9
clone_size: NA
d_call: NA

cdr3_aa: CASSAGRTGAGNYEQYF
cdr3_nt: TGTGCCAGCAGCGCGGGGCGCACAGGGGCCGGCAACTACGAGCAGTACTTC
j_call: TRBJ2-7
v_call: TRBV7-9
clone_size: once
d_call: NA

cdr3_aa: CASSQTDLGAYEQYF
cdr3_nt: TGCGCCAGCAGCCAGACAGATCTGGGCGCCTACGAGCAGTACTTC
j_call: TRBJ2-7
v_call: TRBV4-3
clone_size: NA
d_call: NA

cdr3_aa: CASSPDRTFLNYGYTF
cdr3_nt: TGCGCCAGCAGCCCGGACAGGACATTCCTTAACTATGGCTACACCTTC
j_call: TRBJ1-2
v_call: TRBV4-3
clone_size: NA
d_call: TRBD1

cdr3_aa: CASSQSIDTQYF
cdr3_nt: TGTGCCAGCAGTCAGTCGATAGATACGCAGTATTTT
j_call: TRBJ2-3
v_call: TRBV6-6
clone_size: once
d_call: NA

cdr3_aa: CASSPRDTEETQYF
cdr3_nt: TGCGCCAGCAGCCCACGGGACACTGAAGAGACCCAGTACTTC
j_call: TRBJ2-5
v_call: TRBV4-1
clone_size: NA
d_call: NA

cdr3_aa: CASSWSSGTDTQYF
cdr3_nt: TGTGCCAGCAGCTGGTCCAGCGGCACAGATACGCAGTATTTT
j_call: TRBJ2-3
v_call: TRBV7-6
clone_size: NA
d_call: NA

cdr3_aa: CASSPFGQGRPEAFF
cdr3_nt: TGTGCCAGCAGCCCATTTGGACAGGGGAGACCAGAAGCTTTCTTT
j_call: TRBJ1-1
v_call: TRBV9
clone_size: once
d_call: TRBD1

cdr3_aa: CASSLLAGGVEQYF
cdr3_nt: TGTGCCAGCAGCTTACTAGCGGGAGGGGTCGAGCAGTACTTC
j_call: TRBJ2-7
v_call: TRBV7-9
clone_size: NA
d_call: TRBD2

cdr3_aa: CAVYGYTF
cdr3_nt: TGTGCAGTCTATGGCTACACCTTC
j_call: TRBJ1-2
v_call: TRBV6-6
clone_size: NA
d_call: NA

cdr3_aa: CASSRTSGGDSYNEQFF
cdr3_nt: TGTGCCAGCAGCAGGACTAGCGGGGGAGATTCCTACAATGAGCAGTTCTTC
j_call: TRBJ2-1
v_call: TRBV7-8
clone_size: NA
d_call: TRBD2

cdr3_aa: CSVEEASSYNEQFF
cdr3_nt: TGCAGCGTTGAAGAGGCTAGCAGCTACAATGAGCAGTTCTTC
j_call: TRBJ2-1
v_call: TRBV29-1
clone_size: NA
d_call: NA

cdr3_aa: CASSFLGGAGGELFF
cdr3_nt: TGTGCCAGCAGTTTTCTCGGGGGGGCCGGCGGGGAGCTGTTTTTT
j_call: TRBJ2-2
v_call: TRBV6-5
clone_size: NA
d_call: TRBD2

cdr3_aa: CASRETSGVDGYTF
cdr3_nt: TGTGCCAGCAGAGAGACCTCAGGGGTCGATGGCTACACCTTC
j_call: TRBJ1-2
v_call: TRBV6-5
clone_size: NA
d_call: NA

cdr3_aa: CASSGGPYSNQPQHF
cdr3_nt: TGTGCCAGCAGCGGGGGCCCTTATAGCAATCAGCCCCAGCATTTT
j_call: TRBJ1-5
v_call: TRBV9
clone_size: NA
d_call: NA

cdr3_aa: CASRGWAEAFF
cdr3_nt: TGTGCCAGCAGAGGGTGGGCTGAAGCTTTCTTT
j_call: TRBJ1-1
v_call: TRBV7-9
clone_size: few
d_call: NA

cdr3_aa: CAIPLGRDTQYF
cdr3_nt: TGTGCCATCCCGTTGGGGAGGGATACGCAGTATTTT
j_call: TRBJ2-3
v_call: TRBV6-4
clone_size: NA
d_call: NA

cdr3_aa: CASSSSINYSNQPQHF
cdr3_nt: TGTGCCAGCAGTTCCTCGATAAACTATAGCAATCAGCCCCAGCATTTT
j_call: TRBJ1-5
v_call: TRBV28
clone_size: NA
d_call: NA